This T cell receptor (beta chain) was identified in a study of T cells in Graves' hyperthyroidism and ophthalmopathy. Overall study results and limits: Ophthalmopathy, which appeared later, was predicted by the model a median around 6.5 months before onset.

Remarks on this clonotype: The antigen is unknown.

TCR beta CDR3 sequences were amplified from RNA transcripts. RT-PCR in the first round (using the HTBI primer set) targeted the TCR CDR3. TCRdb processed the multiplex PCR reads anew with MiXCR; each CDR3 protein has one entry. Of around 660,000 distinct CDR3 sequences listed, about 45% are singletons. Thyroid ultrasound and orbital computed tomography, with clinical symptoms and serum thyroxine and TRAb, informed diagnoses. The source material was peripheral blood or thyroid tissue (not recorded which). The sequence was obtained from an adult man with Graves' disease, either hyperthyroidism or ophthalmopathy (not recorded which).

DNA for the CDR3: TGCAGCGTCGCCGGACAGGGCCACAATCAGCCCCAGCATTTT. The encoded protein is CSVAGQGHNQPQHF. The V call is TRBV29-1, the J call TRBJ1-5, with 8 bases that match TRBD1. V lost 6 bases, J lost 3 bases, and 7 bases stayed unmatched. Germline lookup yields CDR1 SQVTM and CDR2 ANQGSEA. CDR3 length: 14 amino acids. Full variable domain (remainder filled in from reference TRBV29-1 and TRBJ1-5): SAVISQKPSRDICQRGTSLTIQCQVDSQVTMMFWYRQQPGQSLTLIATANQGSEATYESGFVIDKFPISRPNLTFSTLTVSNMSPEDSSIYLCSVAGQGHNQPQHFGDGTRLSIL.